This T cell receptor (beta chain) was observed in a study of T cells in Graves' hyperthyroidism and ophthalmopathy (dated by TCRdb to the late 2010s). For the wider study: Peripheral blood samples were taken at initial diagnosis, before any treatment was given. Thyroid tissue and blood T-cell repertoires from six Graves' hyperthyroidism patients were also compared in the study. Whether ophthalmopathy could be predicted prospectively was tested in an independent validation cohort made up of under 20 hyperthyroidism patients plus 17 patients who later progressed to ophthalmopathy. Following sampling, methimazole starting at 30 mg daily was given to hyperthyroidism patients, and high-dose intravenous methylprednisolone was given to ophthalmopathy patients. According to the paper, TCR Vbeta CDR3 sequencing was carried out on about 140 peripheral blood samples, which came from fewer than 50 ophthalmopathy, around 74 hyperthyroidism and about 17 progressor patients. For training and testing, the roughly 97 patients in the discovery cohort were randomly divided in a 7:3 ratio. A discovery cohort of about a hundred patients, roughly 45 with Graves' ophthalmopathy and approximately 55 with stable Graves' hyperthyroidism, was used to find distinguishing TCR V-J signatures. What the study reported, not specific to this receptor: Most expanded thyroid clonotypes (frequency above 0.001) were also found in blood, which suggests that blood repertoires may mirror thyroid immune responses. During validation, the model predicted progression to ophthalmopathy a median of approximately 6 months ahead of onset, with roughly 65% sensitivity and around 73% specificity. No statistical method was used to fix the sample size in advance, and group allocation was not hidden from the investigators. A model built on a 13 V-J signature distinguished ophthalmopathy from stable hyperthyroidism, reaching 87.88% sensitivity and under 84% specificity in cross-validation and 80%/75% in testing.

This clonotype was seen many times. This receptor's antigen is unknown. The sample holds no much larger clone one base away, and base qualities are not on file. Stable Graves' hyperthyroidism was defined as no progression to ophthalmopathy during 18 months of follow-up. The hyperthyroidism patients were between 18 and 65 years old and newly diagnosed, with a disease duration of less than 2 months. Patients with uncontrolled infections, other autoimmune diseases, pregnancy or lactation were excluded. Diagnoses were based on clinical symptoms, serum thyroxine and TRAb, thyroid ultrasound and orbital computed tomography. Ficoll-Paque density gradient centrifugation was used to isolate PBMCs from about 9.4 ml of fresh peripheral blood. Total RNA was extracted with Trizol reagent, and quality was checked on an Agilent 2100 Bioanalyzer. The TCR beta CDR3 regions were amplified from RNA transcripts. The TCR CDR3 was subjected to a first round of RT-PCR using the HTBI primer set and the Qiagen OneStep RT-PCR kit. A second multiplex PCR round built the libraries, followed by size selection and purification. Libraries were sequenced paired-end with 100 bp reads on an Illumina HiSeq2000. In the paper's pipeline: SOAPnuke was used to process the raw data, removing reads that contained adapters or uncalled bases, had a mean Phred below 15, or lacked an exact match to the constant primer or identifier. COPE v1.2.5 was used to merge high-quality paired reads, and clonotypes were defined as unique nucleotide sequences. Clonotypes were aligned to IMGT TRBV, TRBD and TRBJ reference segments using MiTCR v1.1. Only V-J combinations with frequency above 0.0001, covering about 99% of repertoires, were analysed. A TCS score was defined as the ratio between F50 (clonal expansion) and ExV (chaos), using BLOSUM62-based TCRdist between CDR3 peptides within each V-J. Welch's t-statistics and random forest reduced 450 to 600 V-J features to about 12, which were used in a naive Bayes classifier (R e1071). The public sequencing data were trimmed at Q25 with fastp and processed into clonotypes with MiXCR by TCRdb, which kept only in-frame beta chains. One record per CDR3 amino acid sequence lists the most common genes and DNA. In this record, the V and J calls reflect TCRdb's handling and not the investigators' own analysis. Counted in this sample were some 440,000 distinct CDR3 sequences; around 14% of them appeared once. The ten largest account for 13% to 15% of the sample.

The germline V gene (reference sequence) provides CDR1 DFQATT and CDR2 SNEGSKA. V loses 5 bases at its end and J loses 3 bases; junction bases beyond the gene matches: 9. There are 15 amino acids in the CDR3, from cysteine to phenylalanine inclusive. The DNA shown is the 45-base CDR3, in frame from base 1. The sequence derives from a woman between 18 and 29 years old with Graves' hyperthyroidism. The V and J segments used are TRBV20-1 and TRBJ2-5, with 10 middle bases fitting TRBD2. The sequenced material came from blood. The nucleotides are TGCAGTGCTGACGGCACTCTAGCGGGGGAAGAGACCCAGTACTTC. Its amino acids are CSADGTLAGEETQYF.